This T cell receptor beta chain was observed in a study of blood T cell repertoires in COVID-19. Here immunoSEQ multiplex PCR was the method, and the copy in TCRdb shows in-frame clones only, minus some. The table includes 85,000 to 100,000 clones, around 75% detected once. The CDR3 covers 16 residues. The germline gives CDR1 MNHEY, CDR2 SVGAGI. Trimming shortened V by 2 bases and J by 0 bases, and 11 bases separated the two germline ends. The chain recombines TRBV6-5 with TRBJ1-3; D uncertain. Sequencing was performed on peripheral blood. The sequence was obtained from a human donor in a cohort sampled during active COVID-19. The CDR3 coding sequence is TGTGCCAGCAGTTACGACACCCTCAGCTCTGGAAACACCATATATTTT. Amino acid sequence: CASSYDTLSSGNTIYF.